The 21 T cell receptor beta chains reported below all come from one sample, sequenced in a study of vaccination and CD4 T cells after COVID-19. Antigens of these TCRs are unknown. Cultured CD4+ T-cell DNA underwent Oncomine TCR Beta short-read sequencing. It was from cultured CD4+ T cells that genomic DNA was extracted. TCRdb re-called the PCR reads with MiXCR, one entry per CDR3 protein. Of under 10,000 distinct CDR3 sequences listed, about 35% are singletons. Indicated treatment: approximately 11-day PBMC culture with coronavirus spike peptide pools or control peptides (ViraFEST assay). The unexposed donor's CD4+ T cells were collected before the COVID-19 pandemic (2011-2018). Sequencing was carried out using CD4+ T cells from blood, cultured in vitro. These receptors all come from a human donor in good health.

This sequence joins TRBV25-1 and TRBJ1-2; weak D call: TRBD1 (5 bases). Trimming removed 3 bases at V and 4 bases at J, with 9 bases between. This CDR3 region has 13 residues. Germline V gives CDR1 MGHDK, CDR2 SYGVNS. The CDR3 DNA reads as TGTGCCAGCAGTGAGGTGGGACTCTATGGCTACACCTTC. This gives the protein CASSEVGLYGYTF.

This clonotype is medium-sized by share. The V call is TRBV27, the J call TRBJ1-5; 8 bases are shared with TRBD1. Looked up from germline, CDR1 is MNHEY and CDR2 is SMNVEV (reference sequence). J gave up 11 bases and V 1 base, and 13 bases lay outside the gene matches. The CDR3 runs 16 residues. The CDR3 region has the DNA TGTGCCAGCAGTTTATGGAACACAGGGGGTCAGGGGGCCCAGCATTTT. It specifies CASSLWNTGGQGAQHF.

The chain couples TRBV15 to TRBJ2-7, with D possibly being TRBD2 (6 bases). V was trimmed by 3 bases and J by 6 bases, leaving 18 bases between them. The CDR3 is made up of 15 amino acids. CDR1 is LNHNV, CDR2 YYDKDF, per germline (reference sequence). CDR3 bases: TGTGCCACCAGCAGGGATCTAGGGAGGTCCGGCGAGCAGTACTTC. It translates to CATSRDLGRSGEQYF.

This clonotype has only a few counts. The chain carries TRBV20-1 and TRBJ2-3, with unresolved D. Between the trimmed V and J ends, which lost 3 bases and 6 bases, there was a span of 4 bases. The germline V gene has CDR1 DFQATT and CDR2 SNEGSKA (reference sequence). The CDR3 covers 10 residues. Here the CDR3 reads CSASDDTQYF. The DNA for the CDR3 is TGCAGTGCTAGTGACGATACGCAGTATTTT.

The chain links TRBV28 to TRBJ2-1; 12 bases map to TRBD2. Germline assignment: CDR1 MDHEN and CDR2 SYDVKM. The CDR3 has 15 residues. The V and J ends lost 5 bases and 7 bases, in that order; junction bases with no gene match: 6. CDR3 amino acids: CASSRLAGVCNEQFF. In DNA, the CDR3 is TGTGCCAGCAGTCGACTAGCGGGAGTTTGTAATGAGCAGTTCTTC.

In this sample, this clonotype is medium-sized. V is TRBV25-1 and J is TRBJ1-2; TRBD1 aligns across 9 bases. The CDR3 is 16 amino acids. From germline, CDR1 is MGHDK and CDR2 SYGVNS. The junction had 11 bases not matched to a gene; V was cut back by 5 bases and J by 4 bases. Here the CDR3 reads CASSRDREERGYGYTF. The CDR3 DNA reads as TGTGCCAGCAGTAGGGACAGGGAAGAGCGCGGCTATGGCTACACCTTC.

This clonotype was counted once. This may come from a read error, since a much larger clone is one base off. The rearrangement links TRBV24-1 to TRBJ1-1; 8 nucleotides agree with TRBD1. Germline CDR1 is KGHDR and CDR2 is SFDVKD. The CDR3 covers 14 residues. In nucleotides, the CDR3 is TGTGTCACCCGAGGACAGGGTACGGGCACTGAAGCTTTCTTT. The encoded protein is CVTRGQGTGTEAFF.

This rearrangement joins TRBV7-3 to TRBJ2-3; D call uncertain. The germline V gene encodes CDR1 SGHTA and CDR2 FQGTGA. Trimming took off 2 bases at V and 2 bases at J, with 8 bases between the two ends. The CDR3 has 14 amino acids. CDR3 coding DNA: TGTGCCAGCAGCTTAGCGGCACACACAGATACGCAGTATTTT. Its translation is CASSLAAHTDTQYF.

The rearrangement links TRBV7-2 to TRBJ1-5; 7 positions agree with TRBD1. V dropped 2 bases and J dropped 8; count of bases not matched to a gene: 9. Germline V CDR1 and CDR2: SGHTA, FQGNSA. This CDR3 spans 15 amino acids. CDR3 DNA sequence: TGTGCCAGCAGCTTAACCAGGGGGTTGTCTGAGCCCCAGCATTTT. This codes for CASSLTRGLSEPQHF.

The chain joins TRBV2 to TRBJ2-6; D may match TRBD1 or TRBD2 (7 bases each). The germline V gene encodes CDR1 SNHLY and CDR2 FYNNEI. Deletions cut 2 bases from V and 4 bases from J, with 15 bases between. The CDR3 loop spans 17 amino acids. The CDR3 loop reads CASSEQGGGSGANVLTF. The CDR3 DNA is TGTGCCAGCAGTGAACAGGGGGGGGGATCCGGGGCCAACGTCCTGACTTTC.

The V and J genes are TRBV20-1 and TRBJ2-7, with unresolved D. The CDR3 runs 14 residues. CDR1 and CDR2 (germline): DFQATT, SNEGSKA (reference sequence). The germline V and J ends were trimmed by 4 bases and 0 bases, with 13 bases remaining between them. This CDR3 is CSATRAKSSYEQYF. CDR3 nucleotide sequence: TGCAGTGCTACAAGGGCCAAGAGCTCCTACGAGCAGTACTTC.

V and J are TRBV5-4 and TRBJ2-1; D is perhaps TRBD2 (5 bases). This CDR3 contains 14 residues. Trimming pared 6 bases from V and 0 bases from J, leaving 10 bases between. The germline CDR1 and CDR2 sequences are SGHNT and YYREEE (reference sequence). CDR3 nucleotides: TGTGCCAGCACCTGGACTGGCTCCTACAATGAGCAGTTCTTC. Translated: CASTWTGSYNEQFF.

This sequence joins TRBV20-1 and TRBJ1-2, with a possible D match to TRBD1 (5 bases). V dropped 3 bases and J dropped 7 bases, with 15 bases sitting between them. The CDR3 sequence is 13 residues long. The germline V gene encodes CDR1 DFQATT and CDR2 SNEGSKA (reference sequence). The CDR3, as DNA: TGCAGTGCTAGTTCACCCAGGGTAGGTGGCTACACCTTC. Protein sequence: CSASSPRVGGYTF.

This chain connects TRBV7-9 to TRBJ2-3, with 8 positions matching TRBD2. The CDR3 is made up of 15 amino acids. Germline V CDR1 and CDR2: SEHNR, FQNEAQ (reference sequence). The ends lost 2 bases at V and 6 bases at J; junction bases unmatched: 7. CDR3: CASSLNAGGGDTQYF. DNA for the CDR3: TGTGCCAGCAGCTTAAACGCGGGAGGAGGGGATACGCAGTATTTT.

This chain links TRBV28 with TRBJ2-7; 9 bases line up with TRBD1. Germline assignment: CDR1 MDHEN and CDR2 SYDVKM. The CDR3 spans 16 residues. Losses at the gene ends were 5 bases for V and 0 bases for J; bases not matched to a gene: 8. The CDR3, as DNA: TGTGCCAGCAGTCCCCTAAGGACAGGGGCCTCCTACGAGCAGTACTTC. This codes for CASSPLRTGASYEQYF.

The chain recombines TRBV20-1 with TRBJ2-7; 8 bases match TRBD1. V dropped 1 base and J dropped 4; count of bases not matched to a gene: 3. The CDR3 runs 13 residues. From germline, CDR1 is DFQATT and CDR2 SNEGSKA (reference sequence). The CDR3 nucleotides are TGCAGTGCTAGAGTCAGGGGGCCGTACGAGCAGTACTTC. The encoded protein is CSARVRGPYEQYF.

The V call is TRBV6-1, the J call TRBJ2-7; either TRBD1 or TRBD2 may supply D (6 bases each). Germline CDR1 MNHNS, CDR2 SASEGT. CDR3 length: 13 amino acids. The germline V and J ends were trimmed by 6 bases and 2 bases, with 11 bases remaining between them. As DNA, the CDR3 is TGTGCCAGCAGCGGAGGGGGAACCTACGAGCAGTACTTC. It codes for CASSGGGTYEQYF.

V usage is TRBV5-8 and J usage is TRBJ2-7; D gene ambiguous. The CDR3 runs 11 residues. Germline CDR1 SGHTS, CDR2 YDEGEE. Trimming removed 4 bases from V and 6 bases from J, with 8 bases in between. The CDR3 region is CASSLQSEQYF. CDR3 bases: TGTGCCAGCAGCCTACAGAGCGAGCAGTACTTC. The full variable domain, with the rest looked up from reference TRBV5-8 and TRBJ2-7, is EAGVTQSPTHLIKTRGQQATLRCSPISGHTSVYWYQQALGLGLQFLLWYDEGEERNRGNFPPRFSGRQFPNYSSELNVNALELEDSALYLCASSLQSEQYFGPGTRLTVT.

The table lists this clonotype with a few counts. The rearrangement links TRBV11-2 to TRBJ2-5; either TRBD1 or TRBD2 may fit D (5 bases each). Trimming took off 5 bases at V and 3 bases at J, with 16 bases between the two ends. The CDR3 has 15 residues. Looked up from germline, CDR1 is SGHAT and CDR2 is FQNNGV. The CDR3 DNA reads as TGTGCCAGCAGCCCCGGGACCTTAAGCAAAGAGACCCAGTACTTC. This codes for CASSPGTLSKETQYF.

In this sample, this clonotype turned up a few times. The chain has TRBV7-2 and TRBJ2-7; weak D call: TRBD1 (5 bases). Trimming cost V 5 bases and J 7 bases, with 15 bases left between them. In germline, CDR1 is SGHTA, CDR2 FQGNSA. The CDR3 length is 13 residues. The CDR3 DNA reads TGTGCCAGCAGCCAGCAGGGTTTGGGGGAGCAGTACTTC. Translated, it gives CASSQQGLGEQYF.

A few counts support this clonotype. The chain links TRBV19 to TRBJ1-5; 9 bases match TRBD1. CDR1 is LNHDA, CDR2 SQIVND, per germline (reference sequence). With V trimmed by 3 bases and J by 5 bases, 2 bases remained unmatched. CDR3 size: 14 residues. The CDR3 nucleotides read TGTGCCAGTAGTATCCGGACAGGGGATCAGCCCCAGCATTTT. Translation gives CASSIRTGDQPQHF.